The subject of this entry is one T cell receptor (beta chain). This sample was included in a study of cytomegalovirus exposure and HLA in healthy donors. 13 Jbeta primers and 60 Vbeta primers were used for the PCR. The data were produced by immunoSEQ multiplex PCR, yet TCRdb's version contains in-frame clones alone and is incomplete. The table shows 150,000 to 200,000 clones, with 83% occurring only once. The ends lost 5 bases at V and 3 bases at J; junction bases unmatched: 3. This CDR3 region has 14 residues. Germline V gives CDR1 SGHTA, CDR2 FQGNSA. This rearrangement joins TRBV7-2 to TRBJ2-3, with TRBD2 identical over 9 bases. The sequence was obtained from a middle-aged man in good health and CMV-seropositive. Material: PBMCs. For the CDR3, the DNA is TGTGCCAGCAGCGTACTAGCGGGTACAGATACGCAGTATTTT. Residues: CASSVLAGTDTQYF.